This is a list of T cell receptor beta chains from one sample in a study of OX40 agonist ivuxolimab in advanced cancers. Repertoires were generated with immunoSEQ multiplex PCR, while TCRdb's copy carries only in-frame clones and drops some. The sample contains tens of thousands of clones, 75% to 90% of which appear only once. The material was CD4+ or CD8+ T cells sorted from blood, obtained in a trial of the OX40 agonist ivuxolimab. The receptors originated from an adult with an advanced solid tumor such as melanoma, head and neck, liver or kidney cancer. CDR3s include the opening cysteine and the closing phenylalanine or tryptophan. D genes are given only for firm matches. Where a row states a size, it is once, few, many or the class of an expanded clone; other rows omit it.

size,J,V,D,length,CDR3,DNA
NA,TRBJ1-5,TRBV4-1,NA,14,CASSPRGRDQPQHF,TGCGCCAGCAGCCCGCGTGGGAGAGATCAGCCCCAGCATTTT
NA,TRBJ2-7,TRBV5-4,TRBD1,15,CASSGGDRGYDEQYF,TGTGCCAGCAGCGGGGGGGACAGGGGTTACGACGAGCAGTACTTC
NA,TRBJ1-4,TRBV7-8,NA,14,CASSYQGIREKLFF,TGTGCCAGCAGCTATCAGGGGATAAGGGAAAAACTGTTTTTT
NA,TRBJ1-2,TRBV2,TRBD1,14,CASNRDRAFYGYTF,TGTGCCAGCAATCGGGACAGGGCGTTTTATGGCTACACCTTC
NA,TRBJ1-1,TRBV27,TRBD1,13,CASSSYRGTEAFF,TGTGCCAGCAGTAGTTACAGGGGCACTGAAGCTTTCTTT
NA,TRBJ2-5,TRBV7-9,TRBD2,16,CASSPRGLAGSETQYF,TGTGCCAGCAGCCCGAGAGGACTAGCGGGTTCAGAGACCCAGTACTTC
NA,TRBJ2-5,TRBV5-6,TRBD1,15,CASSLFNRGGETQYF,TGTGCCAGCAGCTTGTTCAACAGGGGTGGAGAGACCCAGTACTTC
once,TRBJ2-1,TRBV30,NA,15,CAWSAGTRAYNEQFF,TGTGCCTGGAGTGCGGGAACCCGGGCATACAATGAGCAGTTCTTC
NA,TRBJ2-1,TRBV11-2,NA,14,CASILGLKGDEQFF,TGTGCCAGCATCCTGGGGCTTAAAGGGGATGAGCAGTTCTTC
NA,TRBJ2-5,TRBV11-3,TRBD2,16,CASSAPGLAIRETQYF,TGTGCCAGCAGCGCACCGGGACTAGCGATTCGAGAGACCCAGTACTTC
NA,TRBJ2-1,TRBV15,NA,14,CATSRAGQGYEQFF,TGTGCCACCAGCAGAGCCGGGCAGGGCTATGAGCAGTTCTTC
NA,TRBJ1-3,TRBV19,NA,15,CASSIPGNSGNTIYF,TGTGCCAGTAGTATCCCAGGAAACTCTGGAAACACCATATATTTT
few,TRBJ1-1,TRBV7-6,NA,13,CASSSRTDTEAFF,TGTGCCAGCAGCTCCAGGACAGACACTGAAGCTTTCTTT
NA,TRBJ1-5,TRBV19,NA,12,CASSMAHQPQHF,TGTGCCAGTAGTATGGCCCACCAGCCCCAGCATTTT
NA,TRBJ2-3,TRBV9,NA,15,CASSVDMQITDTQYF,TGTGCCAGCAGCGTGGACATGCAGATCACAGATACGCAGTATTTT
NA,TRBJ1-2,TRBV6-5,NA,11,CASSSEDGYTF,TGTGCCAGCAGTTCAGAGGATGGCTACACCTTC
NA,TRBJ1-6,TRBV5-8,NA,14,CASSLARNNSPLHF,TGTGCCAGCAGCTTGGCCCGCAATAATTCACCCCTCCACTTT
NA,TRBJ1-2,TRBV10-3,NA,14,CATLTGGANYGYTF,TGTGCCACATTGACGGGAGGAGCTAACTATGGCTACACCTTC
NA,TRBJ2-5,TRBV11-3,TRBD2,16,CASSSTLAGGGETQYF,TGTGCCAGCAGCTCAACCTTAGCGGGAGGTGGGGAGACCCAGTACTTC
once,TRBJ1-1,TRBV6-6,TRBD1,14,CASSSGQANTEAFF,TGTGCCAGCAGCTCCGGACAGGCGAACACTGAAGCTTTCTTT
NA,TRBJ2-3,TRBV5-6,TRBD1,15,CASSLWGQSTDTQYF,TGTGCCAGCAGCTTGTGGGGACAGAGCACAGATACGCAGTATTTT
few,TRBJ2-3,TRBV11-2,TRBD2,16,CASSDRLAGGTDTQYF,TGTGCCAGCAGCGACAGACTAGCGGGAGGCACAGATACGCAGTATTTT
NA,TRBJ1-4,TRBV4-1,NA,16,CASTRVGPATNEKLFF,TGCGCCAGCACCCGCGTCGGTCCGGCAACTAATGAAAAACTGTTTTTT
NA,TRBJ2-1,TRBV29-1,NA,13,CSVDMDIYNEQFF,TGCAGCGTTGATATGGACATATACAATGAGCAGTTCTTC
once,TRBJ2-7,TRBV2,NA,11,CASSAPYEQYF,TGTGCCAGCAGTGCCCCCTACGAGCAGTACTTC
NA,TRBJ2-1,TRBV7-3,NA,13,CASSLTVSDEQFF,TGTGCCAGCAGCTTAACGGTATCCGATGAGCAGTTCTTC
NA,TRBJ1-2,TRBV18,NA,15,CASSPPARVNYGYTF,TGCGCCAGCTCACCACCTGCCAGAGTTAACTATGGCTACACCTTC
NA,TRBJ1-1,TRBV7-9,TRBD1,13,CASSDRAGTEAFF,TGTGCCAGCAGTGACAGGGCTGGTACTGAAGCTTTCTTT
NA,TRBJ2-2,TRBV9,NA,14,CASSVRVVGGELFF,TGTGCCAGCAGCGTAAGGGTAGTTGGCGGGGAGCTGTTTTTT
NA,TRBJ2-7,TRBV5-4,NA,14,CASSLAEGAYEQYF,TGTGCCAGCAGCTTGGCCGAGGGAGCCTACGAGCAGTACTTC
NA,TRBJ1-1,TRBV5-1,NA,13,CASSLAGATEAFF,TGCGCCAGCAGCTTAGCAGGGGCCACTGAAGCTTTCTTT
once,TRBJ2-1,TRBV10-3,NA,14,CAISDSSRGNEQFF,TGTGCCATCAGTGACTCTTCCCGGGGGAATGAGCAGTTCTTC
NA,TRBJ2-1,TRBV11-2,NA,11,CASSYPSEQFF,TGTGCCAGCAGCTACCCCTCGGAGCAGTTCTTC
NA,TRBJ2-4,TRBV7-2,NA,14,CASRPTVAKNIQYF,TGTGCCAGCAGGCCTACGGTAGCCAAAAACATTCAGTACTTC
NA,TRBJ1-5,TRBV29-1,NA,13,CSVEIGVGKPQHF,TGCAGCGTTGAAATAGGGGTTGGGAAGCCCCAGCATTTT
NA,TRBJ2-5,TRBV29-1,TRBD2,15,CSVASGSRPQETQYF,TGCAGCGTCGCTAGCGGGAGTAGACCTCAAGAGACCCAGTACTTC
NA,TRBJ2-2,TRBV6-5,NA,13,CASRTKNGGELFF,TGTGCCAGCAGGACCAAAAACGGCGGGGAGCTGTTTTTT
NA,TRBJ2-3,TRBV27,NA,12,CASSSRTDTQYF,TGTGCCAGCAGTTCCCGGACAGATACGCAGTATTTT
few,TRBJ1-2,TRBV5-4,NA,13,CASSLVGTEGYTF,TGTGCCAGCAGCTTGGTTGGGACCGAAGGCTACACCTTC
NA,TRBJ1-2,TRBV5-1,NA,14,CASSPEALSYGYTF,TGCGCCAGCAGCCCCGAGGCGCTGAGCTATGGCTACACCTTC
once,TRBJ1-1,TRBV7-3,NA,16,CASSLMAGSRGTEAFF,TGTGCCAGCAGCTTAATGGCAGGCTCCCGGGGAACTGAAGCTTTCTTT
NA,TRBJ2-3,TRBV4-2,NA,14,CASSQDTSADTQYF,TGTGCCAGCAGCCAAGACACTAGTGCAGATACGCAGTATTTT
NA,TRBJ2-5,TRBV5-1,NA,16,CASSLISGTDQETQYF,TGCGCCAGCAGCTTGATTTCCGGGACGGATCAAGAGACCCAGTACTTC
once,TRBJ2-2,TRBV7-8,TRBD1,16,CASSFRQGASTGELFF,TGTGCCAGCAGCTTCCGACAGGGGGCTAGCACCGGGGAGCTGTTTTTT
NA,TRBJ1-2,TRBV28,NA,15,CASSSPRTANYGYTF,TGTGCCAGCAGTTCCCCCCGGACAGCAAACTATGGCTACACCTTC
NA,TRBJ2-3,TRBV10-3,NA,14,CAISYSASTDTQYF,TGTGCCATCAGTTACAGCGCTAGCACAGATACGCAGTATTTT
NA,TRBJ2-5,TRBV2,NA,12,CASRPPGGTQYF,TGTGCCAGCAGGCCCCCCGGCGGTACCCAGTACTTC
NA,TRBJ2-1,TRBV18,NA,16,CASSSNLRAFYNEQFF,TGTGCCAGCTCATCCAATTTGAGGGCCTTCTACAATGAGCAGTTCTTC
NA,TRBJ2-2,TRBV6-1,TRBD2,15,CASTPSGGVPGELFF,TGTGCCAGTACCCCTAGCGGTGGGGTCCCCGGGGAGCTGTTTTTT
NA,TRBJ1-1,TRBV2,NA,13,CASRTGRNTEAFF,TGTGCCAGCAGGACTGGTAGGAACACTGAAGCTTTCTTT
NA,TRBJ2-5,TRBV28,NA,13,CASRPTGQETQYF,TGTGCCAGCAGGCCGACGGGGCAAGAGACCCAGTACTTC
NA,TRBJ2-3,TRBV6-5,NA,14,CASSYEGQSDTQYF,TGTGCCAGCAGTTATGAGGGCCAGTCAGATACGCAGTATTTT
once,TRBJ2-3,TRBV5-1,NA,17,CASSLEPLLASTDTQYF,TGCGCCAGCAGCTTGGAACCCCTCCTAGCTAGCACAGATACGCAGTATTTT
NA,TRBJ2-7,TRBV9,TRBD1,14,CASSSQGQVHEQYF,TGTGCCAGCAGCTCCCAGGGACAGGTCCACGAGCAGTACTTC
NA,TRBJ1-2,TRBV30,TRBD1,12,CAWQQGAIGYTF,TGTGCCTGGCAGCAGGGGGCAATCGGCTACACCTTC
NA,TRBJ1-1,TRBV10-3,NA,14,CAISAGDLNTEAFF,TGTGCCATCAGTGCGGGGGACCTGAACACTGAAGCTTTCTTT